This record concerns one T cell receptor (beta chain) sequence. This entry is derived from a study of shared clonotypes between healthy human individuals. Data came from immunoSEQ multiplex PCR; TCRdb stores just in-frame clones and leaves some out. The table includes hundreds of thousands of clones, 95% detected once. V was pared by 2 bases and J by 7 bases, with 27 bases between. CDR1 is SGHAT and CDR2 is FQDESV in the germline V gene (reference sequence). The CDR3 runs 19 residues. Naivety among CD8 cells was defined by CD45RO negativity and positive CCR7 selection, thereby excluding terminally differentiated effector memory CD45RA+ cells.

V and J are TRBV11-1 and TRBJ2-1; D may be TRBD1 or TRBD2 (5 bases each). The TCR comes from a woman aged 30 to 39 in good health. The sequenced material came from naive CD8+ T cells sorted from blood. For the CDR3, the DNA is TGTGCCAGCAGCTTAAGCGAAGGGCACTGGGACGTACCTGGGAATGAGCAGTTCTTC. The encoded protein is CASSLSEGHWDVPGNEQFF.